What follows are 28 T cell receptor beta chains derived from one specimen sequenced in a study of CD8 T cells in ankylosing spondylitis. MiXCR was run by TCRdb on the 5' RACE reads, yielding one entry per CDR3 protein. This sample has a few hundred thousand distinct CDR3 sequences; roughly 10% occur once, and the top ten carry roughly 23%. Sample: blood, either unsorted or a sorted T cell fraction (not recorded which). The receptor set was obtained from a male donor with ankylosing spondylitis or in good health (not recorded which).

This sequence joins TRBV20-1 and TRBJ1-6, with TRBD1 as a possible D gene (5 bases). Per germline, CDR1 DFQATT and CDR2 SNEGSKA (reference sequence). Trimming took 3 bases from V and 0 from J, leaving 12 bases between them. The CDR3 runs 16 residues. CDR3 protein: CSASGGGSSYNSPLHF. In DNA form, the CDR3 reads TGCAGTGCTAGTGGGGGGGGGAGCTCCTATAATTCACCCCTCCACTTT.

In the case of this clonotype: This may stem from a read error, because a much larger clone lies one nucleotide away. V usage is TRBV20-1 and J usage is TRBJ1-2; 7 bases are shared with TRBD1. CDR3 length equals 13 residues. Germline V gene sequence: CDR1 DFQATT, CDR2 SNEGSKA (reference sequence). The ends lost 4 bases at V and 2 bases at J; junction bases unmatched: 4. The CDR3 spells CSATKTGNYGYTF. CDR3 coding DNA: TGCAGTGCTACAAAGACAGGGAACTATGGCTACACCTTC.

This clonotype was seen ten or more times. The rearrangement joins TRBV12-3 or TRBV12-4 to TRBJ1-1; 8 bases match TRBD1. With 5 bases clipped from V and 0 bases from J, the junction kept 14 bases outside the gene matches. The CDR3 contains 18 residues. The CDR3 region has the DNA TGTGCCAGCAGTCCCGGACAGGGAGTATTCCTAATGAACACTGAAGCTTTCTTT. Translated, it gives CASSPGQGVFLMNTEAFF.

This clonotype was counted ten times or more. This chain joins TRBV6-1 and TRBJ1-2; D not resolved. V was shortened by 4 bases and J by 4 bases, with 10 bases between the two germline ends. Germline V gene data show CDR1 as MNHNS and CDR2 as SASEGT. The CDR3 totals 13 residues. CDR3 nucleotide sequence: TGTGCCAGCAGTGCAATTGAGGGCTATGGCTACACCTTC. Protein: CASSAIEGYGYTF.

The chain links TRBV20-1 to TRBJ1-1; D uncertain. Trimming pared 2 bases from V and 6 bases from J, leaving 13 bases between. The CDR3 is 13 residues long. Germline V lookup: CDR1 DFQATT, CDR2 SNEGSKA (reference sequence). The CDR3 nucleotides read TGCAGTGCTAGATCACAGTTATTCGCTGAAGCTTTCTTT. Amino acid sequence: CSARSQLFAEAFF.

At least ten counts were recorded for this clonotype. The gene calls are TRBV3-1 and TRBJ2-7; TRBD2 is a possible D gene (5 bases). V was shortened by 7 bases and J by 3 bases, with 19 bases between the two germline ends. This CDR3 comprises 15 residues. Germline V lookup: CDR1 LGHDT, CDR2 YNNKEL (reference sequence). The DNA for the CDR3 is TGTGCCAGCACTATCCGTCCCGGGGAGTTCTACGAGCAGTACTTC. Its translation: CASTIRPGEFYEQYF.

This clonotype was observed many times. This chain joins TRBV5-1 and TRBJ2-1, with D possibly TRBD2 on 6 matching bases. The germline V gene encodes CDR1 SGHRS and CDR2 YFSETQ. V was cut by 6 bases and J by 1 base, with 14 bases left in between. The CDR3 is 15 amino acids. The CDR3 spells CASTEGQGSYNEQFF. As DNA, the CDR3 is TGCGCCAGCACGGAGGGGCAGGGTTCCTACAATGAGCAGTTCTTC.

This clonotype was seen many times. This chain joins TRBV20-1 and TRBJ2-1; D is undetermined. This CDR3 contains 10 residues. Germline assignment: CDR1 DFQATT and CDR2 SNEGSKA (reference sequence). V shed 3 bases and J shed 6 bases, with 3 bases lying between them. This CDR3 reads CSASLNEQFF. CDR3 nucleotides: TGCAGTGCTAGCCTCAATGAGCAGTTCTTC.

This clonotype showed up many times. This chain uses TRBV12-3 or TRBV12-4 with TRBJ2-1; TRBD2 aligns across 12 bases. With V trimmed by 3 bases and J by 8 bases, 2 bases remained unmatched. The CDR3 is 14 amino acids. The CDR3 is CASSLTSGSHEQFF. The CDR3 DNA follows: TGTGCCAGCAGTTTGACTAGCGGGAGTCATGAGCAGTTCTTC.

This clonotype was seen ten or more times. The CDR3 spells CASSPITGAGSGNTIYF. The CDR3 nucleotides are TGTGCCAGCAGCCCAATTACGGGGGCCGGGTCTGGAAACACCATATATTTT. V is TRBV2 and J is TRBJ1-3; D may be TRBD1 (6 bases). Germline CDR1 SNHLY, CDR2 FYNNEI. V lost 6 bases to trimming and J lost 1 base, with 19 bases between them. CDR3 length: 17 amino acids. Full variable domain (rest looked up from reference TRBV2 and TRBJ1-3): EPEVTQTPSHQVTQMGQEVILRCVPISNHLYFYWYRQILGQKVEFLVSFYNNEISEKSEIFDDQFSVERPDGSNFTLKIRSTKLEDSAMYFCASSPITGAGSGNTIYFGEGSWLTVV.

In its sample, this clonotype was seen many times. This chain connects TRBV5-1 to TRBJ1-2; 7 positions agree with TRBD1. V shed 4 bases and J 5 bases; nucleotides not matched to a gene: 8. CDR3 size: 14 residues. Germline V gives CDR1 SGHRS, CDR2 YFSETQ. CDR3: CASSKDPQGYGYTF. The CDR3 region has the DNA TGCGCCAGCAGCAAGGACCCACAGGGGTATGGCTACACCTTC. Full variable domain (missing parts from reference TRBV5-1 and TRBJ1-2): KAGVTQTPRYLIKTRGQQVTLSCSPISGHRSVSWYQQTPGQGLQFLFEYFSETQRNKGNFPGRFSGRQFSNSRSEMNVSTLELGDSALYLCASSKDPQGYGYTFGSGTRLTVV.

This clonotype was counted only a few times. The chain recombines TRBV18 with TRBJ2-7, with a possible D match to TRBD2 (5 bases). V was cut by 6 bases and J by 7 bases, with 16 bases left in between. This CDR3 spans 13 amino acids. Looked up from germline, CDR1 is KGHSH and CDR2 is LQKENI. The CDR3 here is CASSPSVRAEQYF. In DNA, the CDR3 is TGTGCCAGCTCTCCGTCAGTGAGGGCGGAGCAGTACTTC.

The sample holds many counts of this clonotype. The junction departs from germline at one end; a sequencing error may be responsible. The chain is built from TRBV7-7 and TRBJ1-5; 7 bases map to TRBD1. The V gene's germline CDR1 is SSHAT and CDR2 FNYEAQ (reference sequence). The CDR3 is 16 amino acids. The CDR3 here is CASSSDRVESNQPQHF. CDR3 sequence (DNA): TGTGCTAGCAGCTCCGACAGGGTCGAAAGCAATCAGCCCCAGCATTTT.

This chain joins TRBV20-1 and TRBJ1-3; maybe TRBD1 (6 bases). The ends were cut back, 4 bases at V and 0 bases at J, with 22 bases in the middle. This CDR3 has 18 amino acids. Germline CDR1 and CDR2: DFQATT and SNEGSKA (reference sequence). CDR3 sequence reads: CSATRGGGEKLSGNTIYF. CDR3 coding DNA: TGCAGTGCTACCCGAGGGGGGGGAGAGAAGCTCTCTGGAAACACCATATATTTT.

This clonotype was counted ten times or more. The chain employs TRBV5-1 and TRBJ1-5, with TRBD1 as a possible D gene (5 bases). V dropped 4 bases and J dropped 3 bases, with 17 bases sitting between them. This CDR3 region has 16 residues. The V gene's germline CDR1 is SGHRS and CDR2 YFSETQ. The CDR3 is CASSPLGTRDNQPQHF. CDR3 nucleotide sequence: TGCGCCAGCAGCCCTCTTGGGACCCGTGACAATCAGCCCCAGCATTTT. The full variable domain, rest sourced from reference TRBV5-1 and TRBJ1-5, is KAGVTQTPRYLIKTRGQQVTLSCSPISGHRSVSWYQQTPGQGLQFLFEYFSETQRNKGNFPGRFSGRQFSNSRSEMNVSTLELGDSALYLCASSPLGTRDNQPQHFGDGTRLSIL.

This clonotype has at least ten counts. The chain employs TRBV6-5 and TRBJ1-1; D possibly corresponds to TRBD1 (6 bases). Trimming shortened V by 2 bases and J by 12 bases, and 16 bases separated the two germline ends. The germline V gene has CDR1 MNHEY and CDR2 SVGAGI. The CDR3 extends over 13 amino acids. The DNA of the CDR3 is TGTGCCAGCAGTTACAGGGGGGACCGTTCTTCTTTCTTT. Its translation: CASSYRGDRSSFF.

This clonotype was counted many times. This rearrangement joins TRBV11-2 to TRBJ1-2; 10 bases match TRBD1. Unmatched junction bases numbered 5, after V lost 5 bases and J lost 8 bases. Looked up from germline, CDR1 is SGHAT and CDR2 is FQNNGV. The CDR3 is 13 residues long. DNA for the CDR3: TGTGCCAGCAGCCCGTGGACAGGGGGAGGCTACACCTTC. As protein: CASSPWTGGGYTF.

Remarks on this clonotype: A clone one base away is much larger, so this may be a read error. CDR3 residues: CSSSVERAGNTIYF. CDR3 coding DNA: TGTTCCAGCAGCGTAGAACGGGCTGGAAACACCATATATTTT. The chain employs TRBV9 and TRBJ1-3; D uncertain. Germline V lookup: CDR1 SGDLS, CDR2 YYNGEE. This CDR3 has 14 residues.

This clonotype was seen at least ten times. The chain employs TRBV5-1 and TRBJ1-4; a possible D gene is TRBD1 (5 bases). The germline V gene has CDR1 SGHRS and CDR2 YFSETQ. This CDR3 spans 15 amino acids. Trimming pared 1 base from V and 0 bases from J, leaving 7 bases between. The chain's CDR3 is CASSLQGATNEKLFF. DNA for the CDR3: TGCGCCAGCAGCTTGCAGGGTGCAACTAATGAAAAACTGTTTTTT.

This clonotype was picked up many times. The chain uses TRBV12-3 or TRBV12-4 and TRBJ2-1; 8 nucleotides match TRBD2. This CDR3 region has 16 residues. Trimming cost V 6 bases and J 0 bases; bases outside gene matches: 7. The CDR3 region has the DNA TGTGCCAGCAGCGCCTTTGCGGGGGGCTCCTACAATGAGCAGTTCTTC. Its translation: CASSAFAGGSYNEQFF.

This clonotype was seen repeatedly, ten times or more. The chain is built from TRBV5-1 and TRBJ2-1; 10 bases agree with TRBD2. The trim removed 5 bases at V and 6 bases at J, leaving 11 bases unmatched. The CDR3 consists of 16 residues. CDR1 SGHRS and CDR2 YFSETQ come from the germline V gene. CDR3 in amino acids: CASRASAGGLVNEQFF. For the CDR3, the DNA is TGCGCCAGCAGGGCATCAGCGGGGGGGCTGGTCAATGAGCAGTTCTTC.

This clonotype was counted between two and nine times. This sequence joins TRBV12-3 or TRBV12-4 and TRBJ2-7; D ambiguous. Trimming took 3 bases from V and 3 from J, leaving 15 bases between them. This CDR3 has 15 amino acids. The DNA of the CDR3 is TGTGCCAGCAGTTTTCGGAGCAGGATCCTCTACGAGCAGTACTTC. It encodes CASSFRSRILYEQYF.

At least ten counts were recorded for this clonotype. This chain links TRBV5-1 with TRBJ2-3; D gene ambiguous. The ends were cut back, 4 bases at V and 1 base at J, with 13 bases in the middle. The CDR3 extends over 15 amino acids. Germline V gene data show CDR1 as SGHRS and CDR2 as YFSETQ. The CDR3 here is CASSRGATGTDTQYF. CDR3 in DNA: TGCGCCAGCAGCCGAGGCGCAACTGGCACAGATACGCAGTATTTT. The entire variable domain, with the rest obtained from reference TRBV5-1 and TRBJ2-3, is as follows: KAGVTQTPRYLIKTRGQQVTLSCSPISGHRSVSWYQQTPGQGLQFLFEYFSETQRNKGNFPGRFSGRQFSNSRSEMNVSTLELGDSALYLCASSRGATGTDTQYFGPGTRLTVL.

This clonotype has a handful of counts. The CDR3 sequence: CASSPSRGHNEQFF. CDR3 bases: TGTGCCAGCAGCCCTTCGCGGGGGCACAATGAGCAGTTCTTC. V and J are TRBV7-3 and TRBJ2-1; D perhaps matches TRBD2 (7 bases). CDR3 length: 14 residues. The V end was cut by 5 bases, the J end by 5 bases, with 13 bases between. Germline CDR1 is SGHTA and CDR2 is FQGTGA.

This clonotype was recorded many times. V and J are TRBV6-1 and TRBJ2-2; 7 bases are a match to TRBD1. The CDR3 runs 15 residues. The germline gives CDR1 MNHNS, CDR2 SASEGT. V trimming: 6 bases; J trimming: 3 bases; junction bases outside the gene matches: 7. The CDR3 coding sequence is TGTGCCAGCAGGGCCGGGACAGTTGACACCGGGGAGCTGTTTTTT. Its protein product is CASRAGTVDTGELFF.

Comment on this clonotype: Since a much larger clone is just one base distant, this may be a read error. The V call is TRBV4-2, the J call TRBJ2-5; tentative D call: TRBD2 (5 bases). The germline V gene has CDR1 LGHNA and CDR2 YNFKEQ. Trimming stripped 3 bases from V and 1 base from J, with 9 bases between. The CDR3 length is 14 residues. DNA of the CDR3: TGTGCCAGCAGCCAGCTGCTAGCCCAAGAGACCCAGTACTTC. It is translated as CASSQLLAQETQYF.

The CDR3 sequence is CASSLLWGSGNEQFF. DNA of the CDR3: TGCGCCAGCAGCTTGCTTTGGGGGTCGGGTAATGAGCAGTTCTTC. The chain recombines TRBV5-1 with TRBJ2-1, with D tentatively TRBD1 or TRBD2 (5 bases each). The CDR3 consists of 15 residues. The germline V gene encodes CDR1 SGHRS and CDR2 YFSETQ. Trimming removed 1 base at V and 7 bases at J, with 15 bases between.

This clonotype is judged medium-sized. This rearrangement joins TRBV28 to TRBJ2-7; 8 nucleotides agree with TRBD1. Germline CDR1 reads MDHEN; CDR2 reads SYDVKM. Unmatched junction bases numbered 13, after V lost 6 bases and J lost 3 bases. The length of the CDR3 is 16 residues. This chain's CDR3 is CASRPNGQGASYEQYF. CDR3 nucleotide sequence: TGTGCCAGCAGACCCAACGGACAGGGTGCAAGCTACGAGCAGTACTTC.